These 28 T cell receptor beta chains came from one sample sequenced in a study of lymphopenia after photon versus proton radiotherapy. Produced via immunoSEQ multiplex PCR; TCRdb's table is partial and in-frame only. The repertoire holds 70,000 or so clones, with approximately 90% as singletons. The specimen was peripheral blood, collected from a patient treated with photon-based radiotherapy. The source of these receptors is a middle-aged woman with cholangiocarcinoma.

This clone turned up a few times. V and J are TRBV9 and TRBJ2-1; 7 nucleotides match TRBD2. J was trimmed by 4 bases and V by 1 base; bases with no gene match: 2. CDR3 length equals 14 residues. CDR1 and CDR2 from the germline V gene are SGDLS and YYNGEE. The DNA for the CDR3 is TGTGCCAGCAGCGTAACGGGGGGTTACAATGAGCAGTTCTTC. Its protein product is CASSVTGGYNEQFF.

This chain connects TRBV14 to TRBJ1-1; D not certain. The CDR3 runs to 13 residues. CDR1 and CDR2 (germline): SGHDN, FVKESK. V lost 0 bases and J 3 bases, leaving 5 bases between the germline ends. This CDR3 is CASSQELYTEAFF. The DNA of the CDR3 is TGTGCCAGCAGCCAAGAACTATACACTGAAGCTTTCTTT.

This chain joins TRBV5-1 and TRBJ2-4, with a possible D match to TRBD2 (5 bases). The CDR3 has 15 amino acids. V dropped 1 base and J dropped 0 bases, with 8 bases sitting between them. Germline V gene sequence: CDR1 SGHRS, CDR2 YFSETQ. The CDR3 coding sequence is TGCGCCAGCAGCTTGAGGACTCCAGCCAAAAACATTCAGTACTTC. Protein sequence: CASSLRTPAKNIQYF. The full variable domain, with the rest looked up from reference TRBV5-1 and TRBJ2-4, is KAGVTQTPRYLIKTRGQQVTLSCSPISGHRSVSWYQQTPGQGLQFLFEYFSETQRNKGNFPGRFSGRQFSNSRSEMNVSTLELGDSALYLCASSLRTPAKNIQYFGAGTRLSVL.

The chain is built from TRBV30 and TRBJ1-1; 8 nucleotides line up with TRBD1. The CDR3 totals 15 residues. CDR1 is GTSNPN, CDR2 SVGIG, per germline (reference sequence). The V and J ends lost 7 bases and 4 bases, in that order; junction bases with no gene match: 14. DNA of the CDR3: TGTGCCTTGAGGACCCCGACAGGGGTCGGCACTGAAGCTTTCTTT. Its protein product is CALRTPTGVGTEAFF.

V is TRBV4-2 and J is TRBJ1-6; the D gene is possibly TRBD1 (5 bases). The CDR3 is 13 residues long. CDR1 and CDR2 (germline): LGHNA, YNFKEQ. V shed 4 bases and J shed 7 bases, with 8 bases lying between them. The CDR3 region has the DNA TGTGCCAGCAGCCCCGCAGGGAATTCACCCCTCCACTTT. Residues: CASSPAGNSPLHF.

This chain links TRBV28 with TRBJ1-5; TRBD1 might be the D (6 bases). V was clipped by 2 bases and J by 2 bases, with 10 bases between them. CDR3 size: 15 residues. Germline V gene data show CDR1 as MDHEN and CDR2 as SYDVKM. Written as DNA, the CDR3 is TGTGCCAGCAGTTTAAGGAGGGGGGGCAATCAGCCCCAGCATTTT. Its translation: CASSLRRGGNQPQHF.

The V and J genes are TRBV4-2 and TRBJ2-3; no definite D call. The germline V and J ends were trimmed by 0 bases and 0 bases, with 13 bases remaining between them. The CDR3 spans 17 residues. Per the germline V gene, CDR1 is LGHNA and CDR2 is YNFKEQ. The CDR3 DNA reads as TGTGCCAGCAGCCAAGATTCCGGCGGAACTAGCACAGATACGCAGTATTTT. Translation: CASSQDSGGTSTDTQYF.

The chain combines TRBV5-1 with TRBJ2-2; TRBD2 aligns across 10 bases. The V gene end was trimmed by 4 bases and the J gene end by 6 bases; junction bases not matched to a gene: 6. The CDR3 covers 15 residues. Germline values: CDR1 SGHRS, CDR2 YFSETQ. CDR3 nucleotide sequence: TGCGCCAGCAGCCCCGGGACTAGCGAGTCCGGGGAGCTGTTTTTT. Translated: CASSPGTSESGELFF. Together with reference TRBV5-1 and TRBJ2-2, the CDR3 gives the full variable domain: KAGVTQTPRYLIKTRGQQVTLSCSPISGHRSVSWYQQTPGQGLQFLFEYFSETQRNKGNFPGRFSGRQFSNSRSEMNVSTLELGDSALYLCASSPGTSESGELFFGEGSRLTVL.

This sequence joins TRBV7-9 and TRBJ2-3; tentatively, D is TRBD1 (6 bases). Germline values: CDR1 SEHNR, CDR2 FQNEAQ (reference sequence). The CDR3 runs to 16 residues. The germline V and J ends were trimmed by 7 bases and 0 bases, with 17 bases remaining between them. CDR3 bases: TGTGCCAGCACCTCCCCAGGGGCACCCAGCACAGATACGCAGTATTTT. The encoded protein is CASTSPGAPSTDTQYF.

The chain couples TRBV6-5 to TRBJ1-2, with 9 positions matching TRBD1. Per germline, CDR1 MNHEY and CDR2 SVGAGI. CDR3 length: 14 residues. The trim removed 8 bases at V and 2 bases at J, leaving 6 bases unmatched. The chain's CDR3 is CASGTGPSNYGYTF. The CDR3 DNA sequence: TGTGCCAGCGGGACAGGGCCTTCAAACTATGGCTACACCTTC.

This chain's CDR3 is CASSPSFGSQHF. In DNA, the CDR3 is TGTGCCAGCAGTCCTTCCTTCGGGTCCCAGCATTTT. J is TRBJ1-5 and V is TRBV28; no clear D. CDR1 and CDR2 from the germline V gene are MDHEN and SYDVKM. With 5 bases removed from V and 11 bases from J, the gap between germline ends came to 13 bases. The CDR3 extends over 12 amino acids.

This clone was recorded only once. The V and J genes are TRBV27 and TRBJ1-1; the D is unclear. Germline-derived CDR1 and CDR2 are MNHEY and SMNVEV (reference sequence). Trimming stripped 6 bases from V and 1 base from J, with 15 bases between. The CDR3 runs 15 residues. CDR3 in amino acids: CASRLITWGNTEAFF. The CDR3 DNA sequence: TGTGCCAGCAGGCTAATTACATGGGGGAACACTGAAGCTTTCTTT.

This clone came up once. This rearrangement joins TRBV27 to TRBJ2-7; D remains unclear. V was clipped by 8 bases and J by 0 bases, with 14 bases between them. Germline CDR1 reads MNHEY; CDR2 reads SMNVEV (reference sequence). CDR3 length: 14 residues. CDR3 loop: CASGRHISSYEQYF. In nucleotides, the CDR3 is TGTGCCAGCGGACGACATATTAGCTCCTACGAGCAGTACTTC.

The rearrangement uses TRBV10-2 and TRBJ1-1; possibly TRBD1 for D (5 bases). The germline V gene has CDR1 WSHSY and CDR2 SAAADI. V shed 4 bases and J shed 4 bases, with 7 bases lying between them. This CDR3 contains 12 residues. The CDR3: CASSGGLTEAFF. Here the CDR3 DNA reads TGCGCCAGCAGTGGGGGCCTCACTGAAGCTTTCTTT.

This chain links TRBV11-1 with TRBJ2-3, with TRBD1 as a possible D gene (6 bases). The CDR3 has 16 amino acids. V gave up 5 bases and J gave up 6 bases, with 21 bases separating them. The germline V gene has CDR1 SGHAT and CDR2 FQDESV (reference sequence). The CDR3 sequence: CASSQKGQLGADTQYF. The CDR3 coding sequence is TGTGCCAGCAGCCAAAAAGGACAGTTAGGAGCGGATACGCAGTATTTT.

The chain joins TRBV7-2 to TRBJ1-1; TRBD1 is a possible D gene (6 bases). Germline-derived CDR1 and CDR2 are SGHTA and FQGNSA. Trimming removed 3 bases from V and 7 bases from J, with 18 bases in between. This CDR3 has 15 amino acids. DNA of the CDR3: TGTGCCAGCAGCTTCTACAGGGACGCAAGAAATGAAGCTTTCTTT. Its translation is CASSFYRDARNEAFF.

The chain carries TRBV28 and TRBJ1-2; D is uncertain. The CDR3 sequence is 14 residues long. The germline V gene has CDR1 MDHEN and CDR2 SYDVKM. V dropped 3 bases and J dropped 6 bases, with 14 bases sitting between them. CDR3 protein: CASSFRDLDHGYTF. The DNA for the CDR3 is TGTGCCAGCAGTTTCCGGGATCTAGATCATGGCTACACCTTC.

The chain joins TRBV6-5 to TRBJ1-5, with 10 bases that match TRBD1. Germline V gene data show CDR1 as MNHEY and CDR2 as SVGAGI. The CDR3 totals 15 residues. J was trimmed by 4 bases and V by 2 bases; bases with no gene match: 2. Here the CDR3 reads CASSYRTGGNQPQHF. The CDR3 bases are TGTGCCAGCAGTTACCGGACAGGGGGAAATCAGCCCCAGCATTTT.

This clone has just one count. V gene TRBV6-5 combines with J gene TRBJ1-5; D call uncertain. Germline V gene sequence: CDR1 MNHEY, CDR2 SVGAGI. Trimming shortened V by 8 bases and J by 5 bases, and 19 bases separated the two germline ends. The CDR3 extends over 15 amino acids. In nucleotides, the CDR3 is TGTGCCAGCCGCAAGGTGGGCCCCGGGGATCAGCCCCAGCATTTT. As protein: CASRKVGPGDQPQHF.

The chain recombines TRBV15 with TRBJ1-6; D ambiguous. The CDR3 length is 15 residues. V was trimmed by 0 bases and J by 6 bases, leaving 9 bases between them. Germline V gene lookup returns CDR1 LNHNV and CDR2 YYDKDF (reference sequence). CDR3 in amino acids: CATSRDSGTNSPLHF. In DNA form, the CDR3 reads TGTGCCACCAGCAGAGATTCGGGTACTAATTCACCCCTCCACTTT.

This chain connects TRBV11-1 to TRBJ1-4; D not resolved. This CDR3 region has 15 residues. Germline V gene data show CDR1 as SGHAT and CDR2 as FQDESV (reference sequence). V was clipped by 4 bases and J by 7 bases, with 16 bases between them. The chain's CDR3 is CASSSRTTVGEKLFF. DNA of the CDR3: TGTGCCAGCAGCTCCCGGACCACGGTTGGTGAAAAACTGTTTTTT.

V and J are TRBV19 and TRBJ1-1; D remains unclear. The V and J ends lost 2 bases and 1 base respectively, with 14 bases between them. Germline assignment: CDR1 LNHDA and CDR2 SQIVND (reference sequence). This CDR3 is 16 amino acids long. This CDR3 reads CASSISGRQTNTEAFF. CDR3 nucleotides: TGTGCCAGTAGTATAAGCGGGCGGCAGACGAACACTGAAGCTTTCTTT.

This sequence joins TRBV5-6 and TRBJ2-1; perhaps TRBD2 as D (5 bases). The CDR3 spans 12 residues. The germline V and J ends were trimmed by 4 bases and 3 bases, with 5 bases remaining between them. Germline CDR1 SGHDT, CDR2 YYEEEE. CDR3 DNA sequence: TGTGCCAGCAGCCGGGACTACAATGAGCAGTTCTTC. It encodes CASSRDYNEQFF. The full variable domain, its missing parts supplied by reference TRBV5-6 and TRBJ2-1, is DAGVTQSPTHLIKTRGQQVTLRCSPKSGHDTVSWYQQALGQGPQFIFQYYEEEERQRGNFPDRFSGHQFPNYSSELNVNALLLGDSALYLCASSRDYNEQFFGPGTRLTVL.

This chain joins TRBV28 and TRBJ2-7, with TRBD1 matching over 10 bases. The length of the CDR3 is 15 residues. V lost 4 bases to trimming and J lost 3 bases; unmatched junction nucleotides: 6. The germline gives CDR1 MDHEN, CDR2 SYDVKM. CDR3: CASSSSGTGDYEQYF. Written as DNA, the CDR3 is TGTGCCAGCAGTTCCTCCGGGACAGGGGACTACGAGCAGTACTTC.

This sequence joins TRBV11-2 and TRBJ1-1; unclear D gene. CDR1 and CDR2 from the germline V gene are SGHAT and FQNNGV. The CDR3 totals 14 residues. Between the trimmed V and J ends, which lost 3 bases and 5 bases, there was a span of 13 bases. CDR3: CASSFRGAGTEAFF. In DNA, the CDR3 is TGTGCCAGCAGCTTCAGAGGTGCTGGTACTGAAGCTTTCTTT.

The chain is built from TRBV28 and TRBJ2-5; the D is unclear. Trimming shortened V by 5 bases and J by 0 bases, and 1 base separated the two germline ends. CDR3 length: 11 residues. Per germline, CDR1 MDHEN and CDR2 SYDVKM. CDR3: CASSHQETQYF. The CDR3 region has the DNA TGTGCCAGCAGTCACCAAGAGACCCAGTACTTC.

The rearrangement joins TRBV2 to TRBJ2-2; 11 bases fit TRBD2. Germline-derived CDR1 and CDR2 are SNHLY and FYNNEI. CDR3 length: 18 residues. V lost 5 bases and J lost 0; bases outside the gene matches: 8. This CDR3 reads CASSTGTSGFANTGELFF. CDR3 nucleotide sequence: TGTGCCAGCAGTACGGGGACTAGCGGATTTGCGAACACCGGGGAGCTGTTTTTT. Using reference TRBV2 and TRBJ2-2 for the parts outside the CDR3, the full variable domain is EPEVTQTPSHQVTQMGQEVILRCVPISNHLYFYWYRQILGQKVEFLVSFYNNEISEKSEIFDDQFSVERPDGSNFTLKIRSTKLEDSAMYFCASSTGTSGFANTGELFFGEGSRLTVL.

This clone has a single count. The V gene is TRBV7-3, the J gene TRBJ2-5; a possible D gene is TRBD2 (6 bases). The CDR3 totals 15 residues. Germline values: CDR1 SGHTA, CDR2 FQGTGA. Trimming removed 2 bases from V and 3 bases from J, with 13 bases in between. Here the CDR3 DNA reads TGTGCCAGCAGCTTATCCGGGACTCCCGAAGAGACCCAGTACTTC. Translated: CASSLSGTPEETQYF.